The present T cell receptor beta chain was sequenced within a study of blood T cell repertoires in COVID-19. Across the whole study: Spain, Italy and the United States supplied samples that represented acute and convalescent COVID-19. Nucleic acid was either cDNA or gDNA, and it came from T cells, B-cell-depleted T cells, or PBMCs.

Study processing details: Reference gene primer amplification yielded estimated nucleated cell counts. Measured with immunoSEQ multiplex PCR; TCRdb has only the in-frame clones, and not every one. V and J calls and clone size are those listed in that table; D and trimming were worked out from the DNA. The sample holds 25,000 to 35,000 clones, about 90% seen once. The CDR3 has 18 amino acids. The rearrangement joins TRBV21-1 to TRBJ1-5; the table's D call of TRBD1 was not tested on the DNA. TRBV21-1 is a known pseudogene. The origin of this receptor is a man in his fifties with active COVID-19. The sample comprised peripheral blood. CDR3 bases: TGTGCCAGCATTCCACCACAACCCCGGCAGGGAATGTATCAGCCCCAGCATTTT. It specifies CASIPPQPRQGMYQPQHF.